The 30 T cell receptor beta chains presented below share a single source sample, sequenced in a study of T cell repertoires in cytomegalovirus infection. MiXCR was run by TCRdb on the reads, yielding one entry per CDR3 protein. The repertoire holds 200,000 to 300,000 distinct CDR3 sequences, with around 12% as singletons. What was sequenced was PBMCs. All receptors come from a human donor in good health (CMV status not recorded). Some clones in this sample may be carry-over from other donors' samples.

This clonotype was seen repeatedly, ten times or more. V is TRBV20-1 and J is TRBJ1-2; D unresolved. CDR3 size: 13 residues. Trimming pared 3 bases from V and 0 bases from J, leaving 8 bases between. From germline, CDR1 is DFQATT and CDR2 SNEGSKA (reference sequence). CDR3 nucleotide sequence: TGCAGTGCTAGGAAACCTGCTAACTATGGCTACACCTTC. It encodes CSARKPANYGYTF.

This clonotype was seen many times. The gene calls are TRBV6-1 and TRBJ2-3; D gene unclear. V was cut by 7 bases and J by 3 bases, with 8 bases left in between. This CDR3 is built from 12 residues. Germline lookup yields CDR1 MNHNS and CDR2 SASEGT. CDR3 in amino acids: CASTPRTDTQYF. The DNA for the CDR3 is TGTGCCAGCACCCCTCGGACAGATACGCAGTATTTT.

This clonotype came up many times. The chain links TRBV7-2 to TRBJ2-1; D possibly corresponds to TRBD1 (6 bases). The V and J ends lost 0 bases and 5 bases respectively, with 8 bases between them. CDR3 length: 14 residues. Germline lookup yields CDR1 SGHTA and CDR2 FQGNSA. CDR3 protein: CASSLAAGDNEQFF. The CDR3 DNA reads TGTGCCAGCAGCTTAGCGGCAGGGGACAATGAGCAGTTCTTC.

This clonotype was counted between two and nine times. For the CDR3, the DNA is TGTGCCAGCAGCTTTTCCACCACAGATACGCAGTATTTT. Translation: CASSFSTTDTQYF. This chain links TRBV5-5 with TRBJ2-3; D gene ambiguous. The CDR3 covers 13 residues. Germline V gene lookup returns CDR1 SGHKS and CDR2 YYEKEE (reference sequence). V was pared by 2 bases and J by 2 bases, with 6 bases between.

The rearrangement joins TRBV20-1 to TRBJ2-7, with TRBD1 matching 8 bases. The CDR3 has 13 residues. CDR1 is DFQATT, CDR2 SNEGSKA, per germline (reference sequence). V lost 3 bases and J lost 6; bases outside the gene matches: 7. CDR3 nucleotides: TGCAGTGCTAGCCAACAGGGGGGCTCCGAGCAGTACTTC. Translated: CSASQQGGSEQYF.

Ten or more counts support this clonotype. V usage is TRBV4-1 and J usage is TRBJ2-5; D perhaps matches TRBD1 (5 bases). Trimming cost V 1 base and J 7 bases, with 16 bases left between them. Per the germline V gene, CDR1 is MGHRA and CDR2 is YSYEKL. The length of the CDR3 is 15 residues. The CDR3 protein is CASSQGQSSRVTQYF. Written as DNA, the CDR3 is TGCGCCAGCAGCCAAGGACAGTCATCAAGAGTGACCCAGTACTTC.

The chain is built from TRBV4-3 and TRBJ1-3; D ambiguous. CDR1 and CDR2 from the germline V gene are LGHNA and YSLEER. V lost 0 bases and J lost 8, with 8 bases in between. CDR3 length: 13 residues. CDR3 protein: CASSQDPADTIYF. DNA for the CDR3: TGCGCCAGCAGCCAAGATCCGGCGGACACCATATATTTT.

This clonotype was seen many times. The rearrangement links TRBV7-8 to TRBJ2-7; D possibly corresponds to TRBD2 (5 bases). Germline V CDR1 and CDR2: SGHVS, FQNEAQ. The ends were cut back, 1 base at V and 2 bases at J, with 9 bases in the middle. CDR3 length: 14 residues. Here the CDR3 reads CASSLGSGTYEQYF. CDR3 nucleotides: TGTGCCAGCAGCTTAGGGTCCGGGACCTACGAGCAGTACTTC. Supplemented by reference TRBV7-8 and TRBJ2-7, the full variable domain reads GAGVSQSPRYKVAKRGQDVALRCDPISGHVSLFWYQQALGQGPEFLTYFQNEAQLDKSGLPSDRFFAERPEGSVSTLKIQRTQQEDSAVYLCASSLGSGTYEQYFGPGTRLTVT.

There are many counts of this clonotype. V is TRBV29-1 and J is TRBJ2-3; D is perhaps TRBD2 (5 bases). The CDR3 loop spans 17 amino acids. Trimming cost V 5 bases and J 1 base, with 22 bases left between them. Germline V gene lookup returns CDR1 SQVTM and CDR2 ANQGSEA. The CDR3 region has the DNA TGCAGCGTTCGTCCGTGGGAGTCGGTTCGGGGCACAGATACGCAGTATTTT. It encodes CSVRPWESVRGTDTQYF.

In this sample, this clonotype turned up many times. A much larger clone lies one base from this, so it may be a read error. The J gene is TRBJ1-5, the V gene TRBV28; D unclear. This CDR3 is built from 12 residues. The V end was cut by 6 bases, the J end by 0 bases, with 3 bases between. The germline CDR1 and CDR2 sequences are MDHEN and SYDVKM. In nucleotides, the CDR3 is TGTGCCAGCAGGTTTAGCAATCAGCCCCAGCATTTT. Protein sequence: CASRFSNQPQHF.

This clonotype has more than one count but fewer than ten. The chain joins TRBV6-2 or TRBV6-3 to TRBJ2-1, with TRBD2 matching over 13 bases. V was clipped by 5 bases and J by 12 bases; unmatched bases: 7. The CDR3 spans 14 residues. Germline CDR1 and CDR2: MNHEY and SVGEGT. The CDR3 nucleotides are TGTGCCAGCAGTGTGGGACTAGCGGGGAGAACGCAGTTCTTC. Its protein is CASSVGLAGRTQFF.

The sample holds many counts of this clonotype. This chain's CDR3 is CASSPRNNEQFF. DNA of the CDR3: TGTGCCAGCAGCCCGCGTAACAATGAGCAGTTCTTC. The rearrangement uses TRBV7-8 and TRBJ2-1; D ambiguous. Per the germline V gene, CDR1 is SGHVS and CDR2 is FQNEAQ. This CDR3 region has 12 residues. The germline V and J ends were trimmed by 5 bases and 5 bases, with 7 bases remaining between them. Full variable domain (remainder filled in from reference TRBV7-8 and TRBJ2-1): GAGVSQSPRYKVAKRGQDVALRCDPISGHVSLFWYQQALGQGPEFLTYFQNEAQLDKSGLPSDRFFAERPEGSVSTLKIQRTQQEDSAVYLCASSPRNNEQFFGPGTRLTVL.

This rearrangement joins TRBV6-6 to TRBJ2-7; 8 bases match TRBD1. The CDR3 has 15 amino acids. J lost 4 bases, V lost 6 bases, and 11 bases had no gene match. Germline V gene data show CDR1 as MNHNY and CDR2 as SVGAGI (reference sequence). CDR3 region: CASRSTGGPFYEQYF. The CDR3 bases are TGTGCCAGCAGGAGTACAGGGGGTCCTTTTTACGAGCAGTACTTC.

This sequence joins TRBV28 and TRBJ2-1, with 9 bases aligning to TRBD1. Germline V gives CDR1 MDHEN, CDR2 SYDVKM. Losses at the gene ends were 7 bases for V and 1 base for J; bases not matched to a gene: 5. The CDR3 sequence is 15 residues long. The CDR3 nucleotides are TGTGCCAGCACCGTCGGGACAGGGTCCTACAATGAGCAGTTCTTC. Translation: CASTVGTGSYNEQFF.

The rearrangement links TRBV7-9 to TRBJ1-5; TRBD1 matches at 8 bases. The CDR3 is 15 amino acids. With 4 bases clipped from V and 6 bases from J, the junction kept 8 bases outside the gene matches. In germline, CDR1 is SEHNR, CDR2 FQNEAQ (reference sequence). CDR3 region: CASSSGQGGGQPQHF. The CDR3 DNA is TGTGCCAGCAGCTCCGGACAGGGCGGAGGTCAGCCCCAGCATTTT.

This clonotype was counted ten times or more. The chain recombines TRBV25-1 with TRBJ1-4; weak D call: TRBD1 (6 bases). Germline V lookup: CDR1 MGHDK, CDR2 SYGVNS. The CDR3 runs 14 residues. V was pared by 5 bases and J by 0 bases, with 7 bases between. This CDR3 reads CASSPGATNEKLFF. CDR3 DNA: TGTGCCAGCAGTCCAGGGGCAACTAATGAAAAACTGTTTTTT.

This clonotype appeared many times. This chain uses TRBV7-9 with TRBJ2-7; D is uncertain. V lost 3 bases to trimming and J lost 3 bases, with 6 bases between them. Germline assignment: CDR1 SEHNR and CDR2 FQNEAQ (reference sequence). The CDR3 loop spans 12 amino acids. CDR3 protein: CASSLDVYEQYF. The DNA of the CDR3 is TGTGCCAGCAGCTTGGACGTCTACGAGCAGTACTTC. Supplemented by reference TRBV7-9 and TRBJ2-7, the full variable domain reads DTGVSQNPRHKITKRGQNVTFRCDPISEHNRLYWYRQTLGQGPEFLTYFQNEAQLEKSRLLSDRFSAERPKGSFSTLEIQRTEQGDSAMYLCASSLDVYEQYFGPGTRLTVT.

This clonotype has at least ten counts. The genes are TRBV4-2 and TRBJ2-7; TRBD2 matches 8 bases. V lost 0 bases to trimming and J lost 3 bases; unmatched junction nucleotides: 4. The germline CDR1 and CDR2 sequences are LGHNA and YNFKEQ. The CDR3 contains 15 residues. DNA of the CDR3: TGTGCCAGCAGCCAAGATGTCGGGAGGGGCTACGAGCAGTACTTC. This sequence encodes CASSQDVGRGYEQYF.

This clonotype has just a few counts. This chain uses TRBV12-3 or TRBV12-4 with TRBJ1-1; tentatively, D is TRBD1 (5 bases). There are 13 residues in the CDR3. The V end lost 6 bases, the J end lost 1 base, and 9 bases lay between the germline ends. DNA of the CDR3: TGTGCCAGCAGGACGACAGAGAACACTGAAGCTTTCTTT. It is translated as CASRTTENTEAFF.

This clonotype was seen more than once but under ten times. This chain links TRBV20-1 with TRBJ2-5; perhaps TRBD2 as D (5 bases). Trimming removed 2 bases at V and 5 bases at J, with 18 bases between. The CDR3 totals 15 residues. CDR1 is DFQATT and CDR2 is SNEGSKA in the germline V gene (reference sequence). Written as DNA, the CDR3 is TGCAGTGCTAGAAAGGGTGAGAGGGATTCCGAGACCCAGTACTTC. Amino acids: CSARKGERDSETQYF.

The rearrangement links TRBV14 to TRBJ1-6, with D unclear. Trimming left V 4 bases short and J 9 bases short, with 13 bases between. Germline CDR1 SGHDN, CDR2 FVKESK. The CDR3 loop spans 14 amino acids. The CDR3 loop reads CASSPGGLGSPLHF. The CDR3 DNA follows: TGTGCCAGCAGCCCTGGAGGGTTAGGTTCACCCCTCCACTTT.

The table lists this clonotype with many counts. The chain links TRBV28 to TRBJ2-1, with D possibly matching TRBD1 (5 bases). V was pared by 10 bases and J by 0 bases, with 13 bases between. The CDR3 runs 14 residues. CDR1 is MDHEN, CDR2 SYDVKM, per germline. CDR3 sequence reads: CATHRFTSYNEQFF. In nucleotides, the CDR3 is TGTGCCACTCACAGGTTCACCTCCTACAATGAGCAGTTCTTC.

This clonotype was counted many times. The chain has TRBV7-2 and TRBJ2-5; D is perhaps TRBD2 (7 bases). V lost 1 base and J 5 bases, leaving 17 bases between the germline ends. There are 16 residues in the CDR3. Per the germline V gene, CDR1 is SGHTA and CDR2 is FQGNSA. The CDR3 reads CASSLDQGGRGETQYF. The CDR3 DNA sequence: TGTGCCAGCAGCTTAGACCAGGGAGGGAGGGGGGAGACCCAGTACTTC.

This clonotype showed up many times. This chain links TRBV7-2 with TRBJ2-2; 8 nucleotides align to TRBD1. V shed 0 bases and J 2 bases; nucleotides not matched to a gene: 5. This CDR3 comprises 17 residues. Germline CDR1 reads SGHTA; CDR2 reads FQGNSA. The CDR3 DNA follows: TGTGCCAGCAGCTTAGCAGGGCAGGGGGCCAACACCGGGGAGCTGTTTTTT. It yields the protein CASSLAGQGANTGELFF.

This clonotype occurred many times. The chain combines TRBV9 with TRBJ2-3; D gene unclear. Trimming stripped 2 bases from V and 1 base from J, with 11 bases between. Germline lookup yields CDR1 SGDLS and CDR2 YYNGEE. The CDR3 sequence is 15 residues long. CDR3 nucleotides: TGTGCCAGCAGCGTCACTGGGTGGGGCACAGATACGCAGTATTTT. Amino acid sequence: CASSVTGWGTDTQYF.

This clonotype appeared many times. The CDR3 loop is CASSRSGAGLQETQYF. The DNA for the CDR3 is TGTGCCAGCAGCCGGTCCGGGGCGGGTCTACAAGAGACCCAGTACTTC. This sequence joins TRBV7-2 and TRBJ2-5; D tentatively fits TRBD1 or TRBD2 (5 bases each). V gave up 5 bases and J gave up 2 bases, with 18 bases separating them. Germline V gives CDR1 SGHTA, CDR2 FQGNSA. The CDR3 consists of 16 residues.

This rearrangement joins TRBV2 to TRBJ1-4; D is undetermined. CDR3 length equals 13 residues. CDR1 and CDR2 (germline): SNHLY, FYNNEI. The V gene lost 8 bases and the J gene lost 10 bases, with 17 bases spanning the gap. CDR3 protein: CASRSGGTGKLFF. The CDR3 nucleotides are TGTGCCAGCCGCTCTGGTGGAACGGGAAAACTGTTTTTT. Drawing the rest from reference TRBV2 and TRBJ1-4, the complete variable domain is EPEVTQTPSHQVTQMGQEVILRCVPISNHLYFYWYRQILGQKVEFLVSFYNNEISEKSEIFDDQFSVERPDGSNFTLKIRSTKLEDSAMYFCASRSGGTGKLFFGSGTQLSVL.

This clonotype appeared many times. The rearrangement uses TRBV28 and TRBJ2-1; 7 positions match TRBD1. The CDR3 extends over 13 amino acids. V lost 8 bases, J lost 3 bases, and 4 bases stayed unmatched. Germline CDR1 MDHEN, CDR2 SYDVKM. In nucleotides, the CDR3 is TGTGCCAGCGGCCAGGGGGACTACAATGAGCAGTTCTTC. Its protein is CASGQGDYNEQFF. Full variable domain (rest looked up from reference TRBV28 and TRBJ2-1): DVKVTQSSRYLVKRTGEKVFLECVQDMDHENMFWYRQDPGLGLRLIYFSYDVKMKEKGDIPEGYSVSREKKERFSLILESASTNQTSMYLCASGQGDYNEQFFGPGTRLTVL.

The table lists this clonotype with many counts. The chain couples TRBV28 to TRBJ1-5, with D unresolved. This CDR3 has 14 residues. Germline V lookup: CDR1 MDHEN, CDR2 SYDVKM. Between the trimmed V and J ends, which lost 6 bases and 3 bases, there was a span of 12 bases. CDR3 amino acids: CASSRPDFNQPQHF. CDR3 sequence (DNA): TGTGCCAGCAGCCGACCTGATTTCAATCAGCCCCAGCATTTT.

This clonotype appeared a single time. This CDR3 reads CSVGSVNTEAFF. The DNA of the CDR3 is TGCAGCGTTGGTTCAGTGAACACTGAAGCTTTCTTT. The chain is built from TRBV29-1 and TRBJ1-1; D gene uncertain. V lost 4 bases, J lost 0 bases, and 6 bases lay in between. CDR3 size: 12 residues. Germline lookup yields CDR1 SQVTM and CDR2 ANQGSEA. The full variable domain, with the rest looked up from reference TRBV29-1 and TRBJ1-1, is SAVISQKPSRDICQRGTSLTIQCQVDSQVTMMFWYRQQPGQSLTLIATANQGSEATYESGFVIDKFPISRPNLTFSTLTVSNMSPEDSSIYLCSVGSVNTEAFFGQGTRLTVV.